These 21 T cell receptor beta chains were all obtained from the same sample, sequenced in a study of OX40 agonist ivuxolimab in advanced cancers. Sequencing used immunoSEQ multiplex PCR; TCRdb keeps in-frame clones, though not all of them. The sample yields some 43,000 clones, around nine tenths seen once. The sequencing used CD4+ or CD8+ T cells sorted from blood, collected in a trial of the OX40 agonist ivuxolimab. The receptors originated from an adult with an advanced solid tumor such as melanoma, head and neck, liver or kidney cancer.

CDR3 coding DNA: TGTGCCAGCGCCCCAACCCCCTACAATGAGCAGTTCTTC. Protein sequence: CASAPTPYNEQFF. This chain links TRBV6-5 with TRBJ2-1; no clear D. The CDR3 consists of 13 residues. Germline V gene data show CDR1 as MNHEY and CDR2 as SVGAGI. Trimming shortened V by 8 bases and J by 2 bases, and 10 bases separated the two germline ends.

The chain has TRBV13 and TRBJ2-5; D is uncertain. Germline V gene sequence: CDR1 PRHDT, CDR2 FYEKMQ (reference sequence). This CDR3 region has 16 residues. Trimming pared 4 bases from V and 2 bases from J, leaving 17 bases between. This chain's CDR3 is CASSWPLDPDQETQYF. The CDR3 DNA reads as TGTGCCAGCAGCTGGCCCCTGGACCCAGATCAAGAGACCCAGTACTTC.

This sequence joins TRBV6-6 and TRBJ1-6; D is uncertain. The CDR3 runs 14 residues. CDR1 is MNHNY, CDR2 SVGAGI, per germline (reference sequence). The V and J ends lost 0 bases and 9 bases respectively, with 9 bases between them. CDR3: CASSYSGLGSPLHF. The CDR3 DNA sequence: TGTGCCAGCAGTTACTCAGGGTTGGGTTCACCCCTCCACTTT.

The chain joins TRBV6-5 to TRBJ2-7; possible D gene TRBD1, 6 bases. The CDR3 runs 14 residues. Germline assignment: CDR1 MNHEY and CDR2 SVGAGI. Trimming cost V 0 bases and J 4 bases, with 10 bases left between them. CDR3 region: CASSYSPGVYEQYF. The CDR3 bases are TGTGCCAGCAGTTACTCCCCAGGGGTGTACGAGCAGTACTTC.

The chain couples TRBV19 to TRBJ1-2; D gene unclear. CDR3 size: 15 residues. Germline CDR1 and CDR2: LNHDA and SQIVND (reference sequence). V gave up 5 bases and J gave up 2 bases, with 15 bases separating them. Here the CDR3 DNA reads TGTGCCAGTAGTCATTCAGTGCCGGAGAACTATGGCTACACCTTC. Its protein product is CASSHSVPENYGYTF.

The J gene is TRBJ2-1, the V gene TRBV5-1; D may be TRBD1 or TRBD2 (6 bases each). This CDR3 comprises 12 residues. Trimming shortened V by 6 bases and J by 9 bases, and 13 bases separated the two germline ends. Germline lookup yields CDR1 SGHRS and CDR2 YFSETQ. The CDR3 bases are TGCGCCAGCAACCTAGGGGGGAGTGAGCAGTTCTTC. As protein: CASNLGGSEQFF.

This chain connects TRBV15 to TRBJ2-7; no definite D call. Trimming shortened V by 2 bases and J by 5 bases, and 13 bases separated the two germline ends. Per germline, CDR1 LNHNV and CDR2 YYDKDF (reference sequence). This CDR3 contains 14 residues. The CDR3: CATSRQEIPHEQYF. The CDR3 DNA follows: TGTGCCACCAGCAGACAGGAAATCCCCCACGAGCAGTACTTC. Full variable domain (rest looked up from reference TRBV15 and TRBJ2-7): DAMVIQNPRYQVTQFGKPVTLSCSQTLNHNVMYWYQQKSSQAPKLLFHYYDKDFNNEADTPDNFQSRRPNTSFCFLDIRSPGLGDTAMYLCATSRQEIPHEQYFGPGTRLTVT.

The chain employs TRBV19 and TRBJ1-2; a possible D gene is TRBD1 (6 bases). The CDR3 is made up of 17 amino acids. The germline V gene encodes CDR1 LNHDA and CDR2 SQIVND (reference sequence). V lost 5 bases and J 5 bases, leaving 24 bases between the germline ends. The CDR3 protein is CASSLRTAARWEYGYTF. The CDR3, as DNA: TGTGCCAGTAGTCTCCGGACAGCGGCCCGCTGGGAGTATGGCTACACCTTC. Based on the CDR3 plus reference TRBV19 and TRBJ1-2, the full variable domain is DGGITQSPKYLFRKEGQNVTLSCEQNLNHDAMYWYRQDPGQGLRLIYYSQIVNDFQKGDIAEGYSVSREKKESFPLTVTSAQKNPTAFYLCASSLRTAARWEYGYTFGSGTRLTVV.

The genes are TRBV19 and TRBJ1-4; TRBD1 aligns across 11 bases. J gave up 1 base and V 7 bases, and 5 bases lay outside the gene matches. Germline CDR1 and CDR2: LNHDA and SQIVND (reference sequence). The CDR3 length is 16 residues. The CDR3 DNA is TGTGCCAGTACCCCGGACAGGGGGCGAACTAATGAAAAACTGTTTTTT. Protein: CASTPDRGRTNEKLFF.

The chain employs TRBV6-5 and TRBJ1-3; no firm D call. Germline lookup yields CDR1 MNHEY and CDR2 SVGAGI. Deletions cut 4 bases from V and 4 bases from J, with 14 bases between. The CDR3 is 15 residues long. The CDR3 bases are TGTGCCAGCAGTTTCGCCACAGATGGGGGAAACACCATATATTTT. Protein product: CASSFATDGGNTIYF.

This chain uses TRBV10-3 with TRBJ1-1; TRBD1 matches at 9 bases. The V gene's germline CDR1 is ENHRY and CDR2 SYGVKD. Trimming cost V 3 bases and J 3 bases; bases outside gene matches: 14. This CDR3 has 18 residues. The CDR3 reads CAISESVGGQGRDTEAFF. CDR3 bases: TGTGCCATCAGTGAATCCGTTGGGGGACAGGGAAGGGACACTGAAGCTTTCTTT.

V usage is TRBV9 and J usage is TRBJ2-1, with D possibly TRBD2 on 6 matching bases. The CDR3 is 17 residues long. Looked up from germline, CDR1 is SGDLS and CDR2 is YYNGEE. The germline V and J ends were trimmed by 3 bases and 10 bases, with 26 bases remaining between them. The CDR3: CASSEQLALGARSEQFF. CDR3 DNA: TGTGCCAGCAGCGAGCAACTAGCTTTGGGTGCCCGGTCAGAGCAGTTCTTC.

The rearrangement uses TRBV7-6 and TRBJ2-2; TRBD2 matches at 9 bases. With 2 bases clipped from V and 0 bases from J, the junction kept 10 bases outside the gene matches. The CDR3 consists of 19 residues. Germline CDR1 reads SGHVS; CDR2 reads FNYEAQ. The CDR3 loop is CASSLPLAGEGTNTGELFF. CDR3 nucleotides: TGTGCCAGCAGCTTACCCTTAGCGGGAGAGGGGACGAACACCGGGGAGCTGTTTTTT.

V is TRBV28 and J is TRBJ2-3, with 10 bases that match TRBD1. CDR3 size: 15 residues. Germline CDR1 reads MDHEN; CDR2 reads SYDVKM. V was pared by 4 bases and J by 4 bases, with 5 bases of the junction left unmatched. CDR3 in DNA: TGTGCCAGCAGTTGGGGGACAGGGGACGCAGATACGCAGTATTTT. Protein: CASSWGTGDADTQYF. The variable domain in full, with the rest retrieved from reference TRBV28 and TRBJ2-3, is DVKVTQSSRYLVKRTGEKVFLECVQDMDHENMFWYRQDPGLGLRLIYFSYDVKMKEKGDIPEGYSVSREKKERFSLILESASTNQTSMYLCASSWGTGDADTQYFGPGTRLTVL.

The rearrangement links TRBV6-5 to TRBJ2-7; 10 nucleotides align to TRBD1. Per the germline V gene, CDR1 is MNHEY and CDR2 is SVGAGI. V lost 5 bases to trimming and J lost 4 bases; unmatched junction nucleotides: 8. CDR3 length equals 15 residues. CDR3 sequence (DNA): TGTGCCAGCAGTCAGTACAAGGGACAGGGGTACGAGCAGTACTTC. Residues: CASSQYKGQGYEQYF.

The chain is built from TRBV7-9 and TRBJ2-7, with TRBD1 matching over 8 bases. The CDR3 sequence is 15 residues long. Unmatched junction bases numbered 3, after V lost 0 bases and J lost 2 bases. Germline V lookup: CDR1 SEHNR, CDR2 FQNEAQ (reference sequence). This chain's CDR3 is CASSLAQGATYEQYF. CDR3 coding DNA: TGTGCCAGCAGCTTAGCTCAGGGGGCGACCTACGAGCAGTACTTC. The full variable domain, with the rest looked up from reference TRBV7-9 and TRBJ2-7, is DTGVSQNPRHKITKRGQNVTFRCDPISEHNRLYWYRQTLGQGPEFLTYFQNEAQLEKSRLLSDRFSAERPKGSFSTLEIQRTEQGDSAMYLCASSLAQGATYEQYFGPGTRLTVT.

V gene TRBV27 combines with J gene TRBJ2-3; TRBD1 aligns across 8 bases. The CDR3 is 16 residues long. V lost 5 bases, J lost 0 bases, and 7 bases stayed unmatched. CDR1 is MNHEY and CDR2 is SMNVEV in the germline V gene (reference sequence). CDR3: CASSLIRQGSTDTQYF. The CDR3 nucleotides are TGTGCCAGCAGTCTCATACGACAGGGGAGCACAGATACGCAGTATTTT.

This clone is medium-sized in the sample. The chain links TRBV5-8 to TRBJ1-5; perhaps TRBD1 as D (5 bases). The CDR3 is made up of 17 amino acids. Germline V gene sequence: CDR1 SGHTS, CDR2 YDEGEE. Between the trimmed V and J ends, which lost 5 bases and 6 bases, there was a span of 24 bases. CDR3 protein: CASSATTGRVDSQPQHF. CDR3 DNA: TGTGCCAGCAGTGCCACAACGGGGCGGGTGGATAGTCAGCCCCAGCATTTT.

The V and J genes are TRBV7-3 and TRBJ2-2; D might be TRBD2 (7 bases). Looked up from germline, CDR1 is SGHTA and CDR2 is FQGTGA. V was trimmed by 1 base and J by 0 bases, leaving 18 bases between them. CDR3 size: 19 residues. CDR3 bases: TGTGCCAGCAGCTTAAGGGGCGCGGGGGCTCAGGCGAACACCGGGGAGCTGTTTTTT. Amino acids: CASSLRGAGAQANTGELFF.

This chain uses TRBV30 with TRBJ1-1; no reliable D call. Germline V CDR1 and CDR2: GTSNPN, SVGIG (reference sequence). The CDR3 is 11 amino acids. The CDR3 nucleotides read TGTGCACGGAACCGGGGTCATGAAGCTTTCTTT. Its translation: CARNRGHEAFF.

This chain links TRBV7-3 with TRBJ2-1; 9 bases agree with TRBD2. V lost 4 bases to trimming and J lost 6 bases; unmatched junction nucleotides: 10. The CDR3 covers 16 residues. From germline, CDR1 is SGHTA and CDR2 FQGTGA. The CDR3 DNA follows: TGTGCCAGCAGCTCTTTAGCGGGGGTCAATCGCAATGAGCAGTTCTTC. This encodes CASSSLAGVNRNEQFF.